The present TCR beta chain was sequenced within a study of molecular identifiers for immune sequencing clone quantification. Study-level background: RNA from approximately 20,000 or 100,000 naive CD8 cells was split five ways in replicates, with four sequenced.

On this clonotype itself: One base away lies a much larger clone, so this may be a sequencing read error.

CDR3 length: 12 amino acids. Germline V gene sequence: CDR1 SGDLS, CDR2 YYNGEE. Previously described methods and listed TCR primers were employed for the bulk TCR libraries. TCRdb independently ran MiXCR on the PCR reads; one entry per CDR3 protein. The sample carries about 640,000 distinct CDR3 sequences, nearly 20% recorded once. Naive CD8 T cells were picked out by sorting for CD8+CD4-CCR7+CD45RA+. V and J are TRBV9 and TRBJ2-1; the D gene is possibly TRBD2 (5 bases). This TCR was recovered from a human donor in good health. Some libraries in this study had Jurkat cell RNA spiked in. Sequenced sample: naive CD8+ T cells from blood, with Jurkat cell RNA spiked in. Subset denoted: FACS-sorted CD8+CD4-CCR7+CD45RA+ naive T cells. The CDR3: CASSDGINEQLF. The CDR3 bases are TGTGCCAGCAGCGACGGGATAAATGAGCAGCTCTTC.